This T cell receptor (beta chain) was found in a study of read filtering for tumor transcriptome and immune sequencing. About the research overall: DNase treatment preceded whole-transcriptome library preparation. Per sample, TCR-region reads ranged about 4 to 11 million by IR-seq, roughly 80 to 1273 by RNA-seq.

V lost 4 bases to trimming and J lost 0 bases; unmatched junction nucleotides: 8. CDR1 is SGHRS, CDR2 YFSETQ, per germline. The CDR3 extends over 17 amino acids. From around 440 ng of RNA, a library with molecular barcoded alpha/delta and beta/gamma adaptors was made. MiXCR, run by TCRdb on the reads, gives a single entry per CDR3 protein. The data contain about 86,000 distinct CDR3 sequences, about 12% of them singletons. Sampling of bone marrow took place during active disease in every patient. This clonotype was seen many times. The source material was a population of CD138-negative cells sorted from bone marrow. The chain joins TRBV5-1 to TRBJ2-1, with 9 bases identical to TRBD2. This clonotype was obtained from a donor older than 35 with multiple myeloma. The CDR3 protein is CASSETSGGSSYNEQFF. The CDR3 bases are TGCGCCAGCAGCGAGACTAGCGGAGGTAGCTCCTACAATGAGCAGTTCTTC.